These 15 T cell receptor beta chains were sequenced from one sample in a study of control samples from healthy donors and cancer patients. Assay: immunoSEQ multiplex PCR; the TCRdb copy retains only in-frame clones and omits some. The sample records 93,000 or so clones, approximately 90% being singletons. Sequencing was done on a sample of PBMCs. All receptors derive from a man aged 55-75 years with lung cancer.

This chain links TRBV14 with TRBJ2-2; 8 bases fit TRBD2. CDR3 size: 16 residues. The V gene end was trimmed by 3 bases and the J gene end by 4 bases; junction bases not matched to a gene: 7. Germline CDR1 and CDR2: SGHDN and FVKESK. For the CDR3, the DNA is TGTGCCAGCAGCCAGCTCGGGGGGGCAACCACCGGGGAGCTGTTTTTT. It codes for CASSQLGGATTGELFF.

The gene calls are TRBV7-9 and TRBJ2-7; no firm D call. CDR1 is SEHNR, CDR2 FQNEAQ, per germline (reference sequence). V dropped 3 bases and J dropped 3 bases, with 9 bases sitting between them. This CDR3 is built from 13 residues. CDR3: CASSFEGVYEQYV. CDR3 in DNA: TGTGCCAGCAGCTTTGAAGGCGTCTACGAGCAGTACGTC.

V gene TRBV5-1 combines with J gene TRBJ1-6, with 7 bases identical to TRBD1. The CDR3 is 15 amino acids. J gave up 7 bases and V 0 bases, and 4 bases lay outside the gene matches. Germline CDR1 reads SGHRS; CDR2 reads YFSETQ. The CDR3 region is CASSLEGTANSPLHF. CDR3 bases: TGCGCCAGCAGCTTGGAAGGGACAGCCAATTCACCCCTCCACTTT.

V gene TRBV18 combines with J gene TRBJ2-7; D unclear. Trimming pared 2 bases from V and 5 bases from J, leaving 7 bases between. This CDR3 is 12 amino acids long. Germline V gene data show CDR1 as KGHSH and CDR2 as LQKENI. The CDR3 here is CASSPSSDEQYF. Here the CDR3 DNA reads TGTGCCAGCTCACCATCGAGCGACGAGCAGTACTTC. The variable domain in full, completed from reference TRBV18 and TRBJ2-7, reads NAGVMQNPRHLVRRRGQEARLRCSPMKGHSHVYWYRQLPEEGLKFMVYLQKENIIDESGMPKERFSAEFPKEGPSILRIQQVVRGDSAAYFCASSPSSDEQYFGPGTRLTVT.

V and J are TRBV25-1 and TRBJ2-5, with D tentatively TRBD2 (6 bases). The CDR3 totals 15 residues. Germline CDR1 and CDR2: MGHDK and SYGVNS. Deletions cut 4 bases from V and 2 bases from J, with 14 bases between. The CDR3 region is CASSAGRGGQETQYF. DNA of the CDR3: TGTGCCAGCAGTGCGGGGCGGGGCGGTCAAGAGACCCAGTACTTC.

This sequence joins TRBV6-5 and TRBJ1-6, with a possible D match to TRBD1 (5 bases). This CDR3 has 15 amino acids. CDR1 and CDR2 from the germline V gene are MNHEY and SVGAGI. V was clipped by 2 bases and J by 10 bases, with 15 bases between them. The CDR3 DNA follows: TGTGCCAGCAGTTACGGTCAGGGAAGAGGATCACCCCTCCACTTT. It codes for CASSYGQGRGSPLHF.

This chain joins TRBV3-1 (or the pseudogene TRBV3-2) and TRBJ1-6, with a possible D match to TRBD1 (6 bases). There are 17 residues in the CDR3. Trimming left V 4 bases short and J 3 bases short, with 16 bases between. CDR1 and CDR2 (germline): LGHDT, YNNKEL (reference sequence). The CDR3 is CASSPFGKGGYNSPLHF. DNA for the CDR3: TGTGCCAGCAGCCCCTTTGGTAAAGGGGGCTATAATTCACCCCTCCACTTT.

The chain links TRBV27 to TRBJ2-5, with 13 nucleotides matching TRBD2. The CDR3 extends over 16 amino acids. The germline CDR1 and CDR2 sequences are MNHEY and SMNVEV (reference sequence). Trimming took 1 base from V and 2 from J; bases not matched to a gene: 1. This chain's CDR3 is CASSLWTSGGQETQYF. As DNA, the CDR3 is TGTGCCAGCAGTTTATGGACTAGCGGGGGTCAAGAGACCCAGTACTTC.

This clone was seen only a few times. The V gene is TRBV18, the J gene TRBJ2-1; 8 bases align to TRBD1. Germline V gene data show CDR1 as KGHSH and CDR2 as LQKENI. The CDR3 extends over 15 amino acids. With 4 bases clipped from V and 7 bases from J, the junction kept 9 bases outside the gene matches. The CDR3 region has the DNA TGTGCCAGCTCACTTCGCCAGGGGGCGAGGAATGAGCAGTTCTTC. Its translation is CASSLRQGARNEQFF.

The V and J genes are TRBV27 and TRBJ2-3; weak D call: TRBD2 (5 bases). Trimming pared 5 bases from V and 0 bases from J, leaving 15 bases between. The germline gives CDR1 MNHEY, CDR2 SMNVEV (reference sequence). The CDR3 runs to 16 residues. The CDR3 sequence is CASSTPKTGSTDTQYF. The DNA of the CDR3 is TGTGCCAGCAGTACTCCGAAGACGGGGAGCACAGATACGCAGTATTTT.

The V call is TRBV5-1, the J call TRBJ2-5; the match to TRBD1 covers 10 bases. Per the germline V gene, CDR1 is SGHRS and CDR2 is YFSETQ. This CDR3 spans 17 amino acids. The trim removed 0 bases at V and 1 base at J, leaving 6 bases unmatched. DNA of the CDR3: TGCGCCAGCAGCTTGGCCGGGACAGGGGTACGCCAAGAGACCCAGTACTTC. Its translation: CASSLAGTGVRQETQYF.

This chain links TRBV5-4 with TRBJ2-3; unclear D gene. The germline V gene encodes CDR1 SGHNT and CDR2 YYREEE (reference sequence). The CDR3 is made up of 14 amino acids. V gave up 4 bases and J gave up 1 base, with 10 bases separating them. The CDR3 region is CASSTGEGTDTQYF. In nucleotides, the CDR3 is TGTGCCAGCAGCACCGGAGAGGGCACAGATACGCAGTATTTT.

The chain has TRBV12-3 or TRBV12-4 and TRBJ2-5; D gene ambiguous. There are 11 residues in the CDR3. V was shortened by 7 bases and J by 1 base, with 4 bases between the two germline ends. DNA of the CDR3: TGTGCCAGCACCATCCAAGAGACCCAGTACTTC. Amino acid sequence: CASTIQETQYF.

The V gene is TRBV3-1 (or the pseudogene TRBV3-2), the J gene TRBJ2-2; 13 bases are shared with TRBD2. From germline, CDR1 is LGHDT and CDR2 YNNKEL (reference sequence). The trim removed 5 bases at V and 2 bases at J, leaving 5 bases unmatched. The CDR3 covers 17 residues. As DNA, the CDR3 is TGTGCCAGCAGCAGGACTAGCGGGGGAACCAACACCGGGGAGCTGTTTTTT. Protein sequence: CASSRTSGGTNTGELFF.

V gene TRBV7-9 combines with J gene TRBJ1-4, with D perhaps matching TRBD1 (5 bases). The V end lost 2 bases, the J end lost 3 bases, and 7 bases lay between the germline ends. CDR1 and CDR2 from the germline V gene are SEHNR and FQNEAQ (reference sequence). The CDR3 is made up of 14 amino acids. This chain's CDR3 is CASSLRGANEKLFF. CDR3 sequence (DNA): TGTGCCAGCAGCTTACGGGGGGCTAATGAAAAACTGTTTTTT.